Here is one T cell receptor beta chain with its context. Antigen specificity is unknown. The CDR3 extends over 18 amino acids. V shed 5 bases and J 4 bases; nucleotides not matched to a gene: 10. Germline CDR1 SEHNR, CDR2 FQNEAQ (reference sequence). In the authors' methods: Patients' Tregs yielded some 50,000 distinct TCRbeta sequences; donors' roughly 9.8x10^4. Here immunoSEQ multiplex PCR was the method, and the copy in TCRdb shows in-frame clones only, minus some. That table is the source of V, J and clone size, and D and trimming were worked out from the DNA. This table holds thousands of clones, around 87% found once. The data derive from a study of B cell selection in AIRE deficiency. Overall study findings and caveats: Patient Tconv cells held roughly 33% of Treg sequences shared by healthy donors. Only about 9.3% of 3657 shared Treg sequences were patient-specific; about 30% healthy-specific. Shorter CDR3s marked shared Treg sequences, biased toward few non-templated insertions.

Regulatory T cells were sorted as CD4+CD25hiCD127low/negative cells. The TCR was taken from a human donor with AIRE deficiency. Sample: Tregs sorted from PBMCs. J is TRBJ2-2 and V is TRBV7-9; 13 nucleotides agree with TRBD2. The CDR3 is CASSPTSGGAVGTGELFF. The DNA for the CDR3 is TGTGCCAGCAGCCCTACTAGCGGGGGGGCCGTAGGCACCGGGGAGCTGTTTTTT.